This TCR beta chain emerged from a study of T cells in Graves' hyperthyroidism and ophthalmopathy. Points from the study as a whole: Most clonotypes that expanded in the thyroid above 0.001 also showed up in blood.

CDR1 LNHDA and CDR2 SQIVND come from the germline V gene (reference sequence). V lost 4 bases, J lost 0 bases, and 10 bases lay in between. CDR3 length: 15 residues. From RNA transcripts, TCR beta CDR3 regions were amplified. In the first-round RT-PCR of the TCR CDR3, the HTBI primer set was used. TCRdb passed the multiplex PCR reads through MiXCR, listing each CDR3 protein once. This table holds 400,000 or so distinct CDR3 sequences, over 12% found once. As to this clonotype: Its antigen is not known.

With duration under 3 months, ophthalmopathy was active: Clinical Activity Score at least 3, NOSPECS at least 4. Patients having uncontrolled infection, another autoimmune disease, pregnancy or lactation were not included. The V call is TRBV19, the J call TRBJ2-1; maybe TRBD2 (6 bases). This receptor was identified in a woman in her sixties or seventies with Graves' ophthalmopathy. The sample was blood. CDR3 protein: CASSTTRSSYNEQFF. The CDR3 bases are TGTGCCAGTAGTACGACTAGGAGCTCCTACAATGAGCAGTTCTTC.